The 10 T cell receptor beta chains below all came from one sample that was sequenced in a study of blood T cell repertoires in COVID-19 (dated by TCRdb to the early 2020s). The library was produced with the immunoSEQ multiplex PCR assay. The clones in this table, taken by TCRdb from immuneACCESS, are in-frame only. Not every clone is retained; where verified, under half of the shortfall comes from an unresolved V gene, and the cause of the rest is unknown. For this sample there are over 150,000 clones; around 80% appear just once. The ten largest clones represent approximately 7.3% of the sample. Input material: peripheral blood. The receptors stem from a human donor in a cohort sampled during active COVID-19.

CDR3 residues: CASSQAGLFFGSQGDGYTF. The CDR3 DNA sequence: TGCGCCAGCAGCCAAGCGGGTTTGTTTTTTGGTTCGCAGGGCGATGGCTACACCTTC. The chain uses TRBV4-1 and TRBJ1-2, with a possible D match to TRBD1 (5 bases). This CDR3 comprises 19 residues. The germline V gene encodes CDR1 MGHRA and CDR2 YSYEKL. V gave up 1 base and J gave up 6 bases, with 27 bases separating them.

About this clone itself: Its ends do not fully match the called genes, so a read error is possible. Other nucleotide sequences from this sample produce the same CDR3. This chain connects TRBV3-1 (or the pseudogene TRBV3-2) to TRBJ1-3; no reliable D call. CDR1 is LGHDT, CDR2 YNNKEL, per germline (reference sequence). The CDR3 spans 17 residues. CDR3 in amino acids: CASSQVSPHGLGNTIYF. CDR3 DNA: TGTGCCAGCAGCCAAGTTTCACCCCACGGACTTGGAAACACTATATATTTT.

The chain joins TRBV18 to TRBJ1-3; D not certain. This CDR3 contains 16 residues. Trimming left V 2 bases short and J 0 bases short, with 11 bases between. Per germline, CDR1 KGHSH and CDR2 LQKENI. CDR3 sequence (DNA): TGTGCCAGCTCACCATATATGGAGAGCTCTGGAAACACCATATATTTT. It is translated as CASSPYMESSGNTIYF. The complete variable domain, with remaining parts taken from reference TRBV18 and TRBJ1-3, reads NAGVMQNPRHLVRRRGQEARLRCSPMKGHSHVYWYRQLPEEGLKFMVYLQKENIIDESGMPKERFSAEFPKEGPSILRIQQVVRGDSAAYFCASSPYMESSGNTIYFGEGSWLTVV.

CDR3: CASRGTGVYNSPLHF. CDR3 nucleotide sequence: TGTGCCAGCAGGGGGACAGGGGTGTATAATTCACCCCTCCACTTT. V is TRBV27 and J is TRBJ1-6; TRBD1 aligns across 10 bases. Germline V gives CDR1 MNHEY, CDR2 SMNVEV (reference sequence). The trim removed 6 bases at V and 4 bases at J, leaving 3 bases unmatched. The CDR3 loop spans 15 amino acids.

J is TRBJ2-7 and V is TRBV9, with 7 bases that match TRBD1. With 3 bases clipped from V and 4 bases from J, the junction kept 4 bases outside the gene matches. The CDR3 has 13 amino acids. Germline V gives CDR1 SGDLS, CDR2 YYNGEE. The CDR3 protein is CASSGDRPYEQYF. CDR3 bases: TGTGCCAGCAGCGGGGACAGACCTTACGAGCAGTACTTC.

V and J are TRBV7-6 and TRBJ1-6; D uncertain. The V gene's germline CDR1 is SGHVS and CDR2 FNYEAQ. V gave up 4 bases and J gave up 0 bases, with 10 bases separating them. This CDR3 is 16 amino acids long. The CDR3 loop reads CASSSAASSYNSPLHF. The CDR3 coding sequence is TGTGCCAGCAGCTCGGCGGCGAGCTCCTATAATTCACCCCTCCACTTT.

The gene calls are TRBV5-1 and TRBJ1-2; D uncertain. The CDR3 covers 14 residues. The germline V gene encodes CDR1 SGHRS and CDR2 YFSETQ. Deletions cut 0 bases from V and 6 bases from J, with 12 bases between. CDR3: CASSLGREVHGYTF. Here the CDR3 DNA reads TGCGCCAGCAGCTTGGGTAGGGAGGTCCATGGCTACACCTTC.

V is TRBV19 and J is TRBJ1-5; unclear D gene. Germline assignment: CDR1 LNHDA and CDR2 SQIVND (reference sequence). The CDR3 is 14 amino acids. Deletions cut 3 bases from V and 2 bases from J, with 8 bases between. CDR3 sequence: CASSILDGNQPQHF. The CDR3 bases are TGTGCCAGTAGTATCCTAGACGGCAATCAGCCCCAGCATTTT. The whole variable domain, remainder taken from reference TRBV19 and TRBJ1-5, is DGGITQSPKYLFRKEGQNVTLSCEQNLNHDAMYWYRQDPGQGLRLIYYSQIVNDFQKGDIAEGYSVSREKKESFPLTVTSAQKNPTAFYLCASSILDGNQPQHFGDGTRLSIL.

The V call is TRBV7-9, the J call TRBJ2-5; TRBD2 matches at 14 bases. The V gene's germline CDR1 is SEHNR and CDR2 FQNEAQ (reference sequence). V lost 5 bases to trimming and J lost 5 bases; unmatched junction nucleotides: 7. The CDR3 runs 16 residues. This chain's CDR3 is CASSRGLAGVRETQYF. The CDR3, as DNA: TGTGCCAGCAGCCGGGGACTAGCGGGGGTTCGTGAGACCCAGTACTTC.

This rearrangement joins TRBV15 to TRBJ1-2; TRBD1 matches 10 bases. Germline V gives CDR1 LNHNV, CDR2 YYDKDF (reference sequence). The CDR3 loop spans 16 amino acids. The ends lost 0 bases at V and 6 bases at J; junction bases unmatched: 7. DNA for the CDR3: TGTGCCACCAGCAGAGATCATGGGGACAGGGGTCATGGCTACACCTTC. Residues: CATSRDHGDRGHGYTF.